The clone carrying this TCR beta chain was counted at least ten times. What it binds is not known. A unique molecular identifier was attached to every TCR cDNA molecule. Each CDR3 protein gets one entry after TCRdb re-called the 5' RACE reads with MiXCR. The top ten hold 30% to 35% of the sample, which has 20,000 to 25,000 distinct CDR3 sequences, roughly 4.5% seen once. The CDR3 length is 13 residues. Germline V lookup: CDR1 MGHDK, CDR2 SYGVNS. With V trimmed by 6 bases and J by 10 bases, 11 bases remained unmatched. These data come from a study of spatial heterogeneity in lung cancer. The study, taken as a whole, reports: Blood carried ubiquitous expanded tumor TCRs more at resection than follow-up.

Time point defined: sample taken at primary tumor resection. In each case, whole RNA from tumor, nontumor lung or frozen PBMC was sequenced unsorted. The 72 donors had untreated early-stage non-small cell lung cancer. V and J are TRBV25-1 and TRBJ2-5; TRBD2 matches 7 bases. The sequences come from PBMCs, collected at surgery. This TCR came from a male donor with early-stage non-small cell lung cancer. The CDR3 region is CASSPGASGIQYF. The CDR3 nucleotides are TGTGCCAGCAGCCCCGGGGCTAGCGGAATCCAGTACTTC.